This is a list of T cell receptor beta chains from one sample in a study of blood T cell repertoires in COVID-19. Generated by immunoSEQ multiplex PCR, the TCRdb table keeps only in-frame clones and is missing some. The data show 200,000 to 250,000 clones, approximately 84% seen once. Sample: peripheral blood. These receptors all stem from a man aged 35 to 55 with acute or convalescent COVID-19. CDR3s include the opening cysteine and the closing phenylalanine or tryptophan. D genes are given only for firm matches. Part of the rows lack a size; the others show once, few, many or a class for expanded clones.

DNA,CDR3,D,size,J,V
TGTGCCAGCAGCTCCGGGACTAGTTTCTACAATGAGCAGTTCTTC,CASSSGTSFYNEQFF,TRBD2,.,TRBJ2-1,TRBV7-7
TGCGCCAGCAGCCAAGATGTTGTGGGGGCGACGACCTACGAGCAGTACTTC,CASSQDVVGATTYEQYF,.,.,TRBJ2-7,TRBV4-3
TGTGCCAGCAGCCTAAGGGGGCTGGACACTGAAGCTTTCTTT,CASSLRGLDTEAFF,TRBD1,once,TRBJ1-1,TRBV11-3
TGTGCCAGCAGACCAGCTGGGGGGGGATACACAGATACGCAGTATTTT,CASRPAGGGYTDTQYF,TRBD2,.,TRBJ2-3,TRBV2
TGCGCCAGCAGCCGCGCCCCGTGGGGGGATTCACCCCTCCACTTT,CASSRAPWGDSPLHF,.,.,TRBJ1-6,TRBV5-1
TGTGCCAGCACTTTTTACAGGGCTCTGAACACTGAAGCTTTCTTT,CASTFYRALNTEAFF,.,.,TRBJ1-1,TRBV28
TGTGCCAGCAGCTTTGTCCCCGCGACAGTTCAGAACACTGAAGCTTTCTTT,CASSFVPATVQNTEAFF,.,few,TRBJ1-1,TRBV7-2
TGCGCCAGCAGCCAAGATCGGTCCTTAGCAACCACCGGGGAGCTGTTTTTT,CASSQDRSLATTGELFF,.,.,TRBJ2-2,TRBV4-3
TGTGCCAGCAGAGAAAGCGGGGGGGCTAGAAATGAGCAGTTCTTC,CASRESGGARNEQFF,TRBD2,.,TRBJ2-1,TRBV2
TGTGCCAGCAGTTTCGAGATTGAAGCTTTCTTT,CASSFEIEAFF,.,.,TRBJ1-1,TRBV12-3/TRBV12-4
TGTGCCAGCAGCGCCCTGGACACCGCCCACCACGAGCAGTACTTC,CASSALDTAHHEQYF,.,.,TRBJ2-7,TRBV21-1
TGCGCCAGCAGCTTGGGCCAGGGGGTAGAGGAGCAGTTCTTC,CASSLGQGVEEQFF,TRBD1,.,TRBJ2-1,TRBV5-1
TGTGCCAGCAGTGTCGGACAGGGCTTCCGAGCTTTCTTT,CASSVGQGFRAFF,TRBD1,.,TRBJ1-1,TRBV2